This entry is about one T cell receptor beta chain. The data derive from a study of T cells in Graves' hyperthyroidism and ophthalmopathy. TCR beta CDR3 regions were amplified from RNA transcripts. The study used the HTBI primer set for a first-round RT-PCR of the TCR CDR3. Using its own MiXCR run on the multiplex PCR reads, TCRdb lists one record per CDR3 protein. The sample lists 350,000 to 400,000 distinct CDR3 sequences, 15% seen once, with less than 35% in the top ten. This CDR3 is built from 15 residues. Trimming cost V 0 bases and J 2 bases, with 11 bases left between them. Germline loops: CDR1 DFQATT, CDR2 SNEGSKA (reference sequence).

The V gene is TRBV20-1, the J gene TRBJ2-1, with D maybe TRBD2 (6 bases). The source is a woman aged 25 to 39 with Graves' hyperthyroidism. The sequenced sample was blood. The chain's CDR3 is CSARDGGLTYNEQFF. DNA for the CDR3: TGCAGTGCTAGAGACGGGGGTCTCACCTACAATGAGCAGTTCTTC.